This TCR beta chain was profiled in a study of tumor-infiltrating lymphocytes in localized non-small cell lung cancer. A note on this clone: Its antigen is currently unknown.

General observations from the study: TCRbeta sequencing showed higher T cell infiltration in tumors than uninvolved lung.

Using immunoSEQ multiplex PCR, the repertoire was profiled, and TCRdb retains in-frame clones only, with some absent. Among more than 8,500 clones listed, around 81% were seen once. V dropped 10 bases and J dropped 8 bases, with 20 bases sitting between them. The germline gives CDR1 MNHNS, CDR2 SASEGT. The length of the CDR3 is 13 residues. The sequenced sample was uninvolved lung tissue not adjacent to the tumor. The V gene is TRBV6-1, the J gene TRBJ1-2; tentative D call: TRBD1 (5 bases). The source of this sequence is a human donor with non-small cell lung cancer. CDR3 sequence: CATLWGTFIGYTF. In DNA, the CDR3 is TGTGCCACCTTATGGGGGACCTTTATCGGCTACACCTTC.